Each of the 25 T cell receptor beta chains below was sequenced from the same sample in a study of CD8+CD57+ T cells in acquired aplastic anemia. CDR3 and TCR beta VDJ profiling relied on genomic DNA as the template. Each CDR3 protein gets one entry after TCRdb re-called the reads with MiXCR. The table lists roughly 420,000 distinct CDR3 sequences, about two thirds of them singletons, with 3.5% to 4.5% in the top ten. Sequenced material: sorted CD4+, CD8+, or CD8+CD57+ T cells (not recorded which) from PBMCs. These receptors originate from a human donor in good health, serving as a control.

The chain recombines TRBV20-1 with TRBJ1-2, with D uncertain. This CDR3 spans 13 amino acids. Germline V gene sequence: CDR1 DFQATT, CDR2 SNEGSKA (reference sequence). The V end lost 0 bases, the J end lost 8 bases, and 13 bases lay between the germline ends. The CDR3 coding sequence is TGCAGTGCTAGAGAGTCGGCGGCGGGAGGCTACACCTTC. It translates to CSARESAAGGYTF.

This clonotype occurred many times. This sequence joins TRBV4-3 and TRBJ1-4; D is uncertain. The germline V and J ends were trimmed by 4 bases and 1 base, with 10 bases remaining between them. From germline, CDR1 is LGHNA and CDR2 YSLEER. The CDR3 length is 15 residues. DNA of the CDR3: TGCGCCAGCAGCCCCCCCGGGAAAACTAATGAAAAACTGTTTTTT. It yields the protein CASSPPGKTNEKLFF.

This clonotype showed up many times. The chain employs TRBV12-3 or TRBV12-4 and TRBJ1-2, with 12 bases fitting TRBD1. Losses at the gene ends were 7 bases for V and 6 bases for J; bases not matched to a gene: 6. This CDR3 spans 14 amino acids. The CDR3 DNA reads TGTGCCAGCACCTCGGGACAGGGGGCGGATGGCTACACCTTC. It codes for CASTSGQGADGYTF.

About this clonotype: At one of its ends the junction is not consistent with the germline gene, which may arise from a read error. The genes are TRBV11-2 and TRBJ1-4; D is unclear. The CDR3 has 15 amino acids. Germline loops: CDR1 SGHAT, CDR2 FQNNGV. The CDR3 nucleotides read TGCGCCAGCAGCTCAAGGAACAGCTCTAATGAAAAACTGTTTTTT. Its protein product is CASSSRNSSNEKLFF.

With regard to this clonotype: One end of the junction does not line up with germline, which may come from a read error. The J gene is TRBJ2-6, the V gene TRBV7-3; 7 bases match TRBD2. The length of the CDR3 is 18 residues. The germline V gene has CDR1 SGHTA and CDR2 FQGTGA. Written as DNA, the CDR3 is TGCGCCAGCAGGGCTGGGAGCGGGACCCTCTCTGGGGCCAACGTCCTGACTTTC. Its translation: CASRAGSGTLSGANVLTF.

The chain combines TRBV10-3 with TRBJ2-3; D may be TRBD2 (6 bases). Trimming took 8 bases from V and 5 from J, leaving 17 bases between them. The CDR3 extends over 14 amino acids. CDR1 and CDR2 from the germline V gene are ENHRY and SYGVKD. CDR3 coding DNA: TGTGCCATCTCTTCCGCCGGGGGAGGAGATACGCAGTATTTT. Amino acids: CAISSAGGGDTQYF.

This clonotype was recorded once. The V and J genes are TRBV20-1 and TRBJ2-1; the match to TRBD2 covers 13 bases. Trimming removed 6 bases from V and 10 bases from J; junction bases left unmatched: 3. This CDR3 has 12 amino acids. The germline CDR1 and CDR2 sequences are DFQATT and SNEGSKA (reference sequence). CDR3 bases: TGCAGTGCCACGGGACTAGCGGGGGAGCAGTTCTTC. Translating it yields CSATGLAGEQFF.

On this clonotype itself: The junction shows a germline mismatch at one end, possibly a read error. V is TRBV9 and J is TRBJ1-2; weak D call: TRBD1 (5 bases). CDR1 and CDR2 (germline): SGDLS, YYNGEE. The length of the CDR3 is 14 residues. CDR3 amino acids: CASSRRVAKNDEPF. DNA for the CDR3: TGTGCCAGCAGCCGCAGGGTGGCTAAGAATGACGAGCCCTTC.

The chain joins TRBV7-2 to TRBJ2-3; D is unresolved. Per germline, CDR1 SGHTA and CDR2 FQGNSA. CDR3 size: 15 residues. The ends were cut back, 3 bases at V and 15 bases at J, with 25 bases in the middle. This CDR3 is CASSLQATSYEQYYF. In DNA form, the CDR3 reads TGTGCCAGCAGCTTGCAGGCGACCTCCTACGAGCAGTACTATTTT.

The chain joins TRBV3-1 to TRBJ2-5; D assignment may be TRBD1 or TRBD2 (7 bases each). In germline, CDR1 is LGHDT, CDR2 YNNKEL (reference sequence). This CDR3 contains 21 residues. Trimming stripped 1 base from V and 1 base from J, with 28 bases between. CDR3 nucleotides: TGTGCCAGCAGCCAAGTGTTCTCCAGAGAGGACGCCAGGGGGGGCCAAGAGACCCAGTACTTC. Translation: CASSQVFSREDARGGQETQYF.

In its sample, this clonotype was seen a few times. The CDR3 bases are TGTGCCAGCAGCTTGGGCGGCCACCACTATAATTCACCCCTCCACTTT. It specifies CASSLGGHHYNSPLHF. The chain combines TRBV7-2 with TRBJ1-6, with D unclear. Deletions cut 3 bases from V and 3 bases from J, with 12 bases between. In germline, CDR1 is SGHTA, CDR2 FQGNSA. The length of the CDR3 is 16 residues.

Note on this clonotype: This CDR3 fails to terminate in the conserved phenylalanine or tryptophan, so it likely reflects a read error. The chain joins TRBV6-2 or TRBV6-3 to TRBJ1-1; D is perhaps TRBD1 (6 bases). The CDR3 consists of 15 residues. In germline, CDR1 is MNHEY, CDR2 SVGEGT. The germline V and J ends were trimmed by 4 bases and 4 bases, with 16 bases remaining between them. The CDR3 is CASSSRTAGATEAFS. CDR3 sequence (DNA): TGTGCCAGCAGTTCTCGGACAGCCGGGGCCACTGAAGCTTTCTCT.

About this clonotype itself: Being one base from a much bigger clone, this may be a read error. The V and J genes are TRBV12-3 or TRBV12-4 and TRBJ1-5, with D possibly TRBD1 on 6 matching bases. This CDR3 has 13 amino acids. Written as DNA, the CDR3 is TGTGCCAGCAGAGGGGGGGTCGGGCAGCTCCAGCATTTT. This sequence encodes CASRGGVGQLQHF.

This clonotype was picked up many times. The chain joins TRBV9 to TRBJ2-3, with D perhaps TRBD1 or TRBD2 (7 bases each). Trimming pared 2 bases from V and 1 base from J, leaving 11 bases between. Germline CDR1 SGDLS, CDR2 YYNGEE. There are 15 residues in the CDR3. This CDR3 reads CASSVRGGGTDTQYF. CDR3 DNA sequence: TGTGCCAGCAGCGTCAGGGGGGGGGGCACAGATACGCAGTATTTT.

V gene TRBV24-1 combines with J gene TRBJ1-1; D is perhaps TRBD1 (5 bases). This CDR3 spans 17 amino acids. Germline lookup yields CDR1 KGHDR and CDR2 SFDVKD. The ends were cut back, 4 bases at V and 4 bases at J, with 21 bases in the middle. The DNA of the CDR3 is TGTGCCACCAGTGAGGGATGGGGGGAGGGAGTGAGCACTGAAGCTTTCTTT. Translated: CATSEGWGEGVSTEAFF.

Notes on this clonotype: The conserved closing phenylalanine or tryptophan is absent in this CDR3, likely reflecting a read error. The DNA is left out, because the CDR3 cannot be placed on it with certainty; the CDR3 is given as TCRdb lists it. The chain couples TRBV7-2 to TRBJ1-5. The CDR3 is 13 residues long, counting both termini. The germline gives CDR1 SGHTA, CDR2 FQGNSA. The CDR3 reads CASSGSIRGYTFC.

This clonotype was recorded a few times. This may arise from a read error, as a much more abundant clone is one base away. This chain links TRBV20-1 with TRBJ2-3, with TRBD2 matching 9 bases. In germline, CDR1 is DFQATT, CDR2 SNEGSKA (reference sequence). The CDR3 sequence is 16 residues long. DNA of the CDR3: TGCAGTGCTAGCAGGGCGGGGGGGCCCGGCACAGGTACGCAGTATTTT. Its protein product is CSASRAGGPGTGTQYF.

This clonotype was seen at least ten times. The CDR3 here is CASRGGGGAYNSPLHF. The DNA of the CDR3 is TGTGCCAGCAGGGGAGGAGGGGGAGCCTATAATTCACCCCTCCACTTT. The chain carries TRBV12-3 or TRBV12-4 and TRBJ1-6; possibly TRBD1 for D (6 bases). This CDR3 spans 16 amino acids. V dropped 6 bases and J dropped 2 bases, with 14 bases sitting between them.

This clonotype has ten or more counts. This sequence joins TRBV12-3 or TRBV12-4 and TRBJ2-2; perhaps TRBD2 as D (6 bases). V was trimmed by 9 bases and J by 1 base, leaving 18 bases between them. The CDR3 extends over 16 amino acids. CDR3 region: CASRPRVGGNTGELFF. DNA of the CDR3: TGTGCCAGTCGACCACGGGTCGGGGGGAACACCGGGGAGCTGTTTTTT.

This chain connects TRBV7-3 to TRBJ2-3, with D hard to call. Germline assignment: CDR1 SGHTA and CDR2 FQGTGA. Trimming removed 5 bases at V and 8 bases at J, with 5 bases between. This CDR3 comprises 10 residues. Written as DNA, the CDR3 is TGTGCCAGCAGCAGAACTACGCAGTATTTT. Protein: CASSRTTQYF.

This rearrangement joins TRBV10-3 to TRBJ2-3, with D perhaps matching TRBD1 (6 bases). The CDR3 consists of 13 residues. Germline CDR1 is ENHRY and CDR2 is SYGVKD. Trimming took 4 bases from V and 3 from J, leaving 8 bases between them. CDR3 in DNA: TGTGCCATCAGTGGACAGGCGACAGATACGCAGTATTTT. Translated: CAISGQATDTQYF.

The CDR3 protein is CASSSLAGGTEGYTF. In DNA, the CDR3 is TGTGCCAGCAGCTCCTTGGCAGGCGGCACCGAGGGCTACACCTTC. The chain couples TRBV7-2 to TRBJ1-2; no definite D call. CDR3 length: 15 residues. Germline V gene data show CDR1 as SGHTA and CDR2 as FQGNSA. Trimming removed 4 bases at V and 8 bases at J, with 20 bases between.

The chain couples TRBV12-3 or TRBV12-4 to TRBJ1-1; 9 positions agree with TRBD1. Germline trimming cut 4 bases from V and 10 bases from J; bases unmatched to any gene: 16. There are 16 residues in the CDR3. CDR3 amino acids: CASSSERGQGRRGAFF. CDR3 DNA sequence: TGTGCCAGCAGTTCAGAAAGGGGACAGGGACGACGAGGAGCTTTCTTT.

The chain recombines TRBV7-2 with TRBJ2-3; perhaps TRBD1 as D (5 bases). The ends were cut back, 0 bases at V and 2 bases at J, with 9 bases in the middle. The CDR3 spans 15 residues. Germline V CDR1 and CDR2: SGHTA, FQGNSA. The CDR3: CASSLANRNTDTQYF. CDR3 in DNA: TGTGCCAGCAGCTTAGCCAACAGGAACACAGATACGCAGTATTTT.

This clonotype appeared many times. The chain carries TRBV19 and TRBJ1-5; the D is unclear. Germline CDR1 and CDR2: LNHDA and SQIVND (reference sequence). V lost 1 base and J 7 bases, leaving 5 bases between the germline ends. This CDR3 has 12 amino acids. Here the CDR3 DNA reads TGTGCCAGTAGTATAGCTGACCAGCCCCAGCATTTT. Encoded protein: CASSIADQPQHF. Using reference TRBV19 and TRBJ1-5 for the parts outside the CDR3, the full variable domain is DGGITQSPKYLFRKEGQNVTLSCEQNLNHDAMYWYRQDPGQGLRLIYYSQIVNDFQKGDIAEGYSVSREKKESFPLTVTSAQKNPTAFYLCASSIADQPQHFGDGTRLSIL.